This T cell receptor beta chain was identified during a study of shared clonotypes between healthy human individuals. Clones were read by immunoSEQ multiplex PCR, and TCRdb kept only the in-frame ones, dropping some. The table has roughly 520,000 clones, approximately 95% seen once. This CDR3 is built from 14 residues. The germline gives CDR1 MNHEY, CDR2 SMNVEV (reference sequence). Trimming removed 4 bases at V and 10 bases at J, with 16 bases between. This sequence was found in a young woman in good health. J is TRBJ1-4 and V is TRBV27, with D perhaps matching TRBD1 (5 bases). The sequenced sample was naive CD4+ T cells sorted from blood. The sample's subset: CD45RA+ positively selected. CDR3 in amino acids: CASSSTRAGGKLFF. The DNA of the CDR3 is TGTGCCAGCAGTTCTACCAGGGCGGGTGGAAAACTGTTTTTT.